Sequencing of this T cell receptor beta chain was carried out in a study of shared clonotypes between healthy human individuals. Repertoires were generated with immunoSEQ multiplex PCR, while TCRdb's copy carries only in-frame clones and drops some. The table records some 1 million clones, more than 60% of them present only once. This CDR3 is built from 18 residues. Germline V gene sequence: CDR1 SGHNT, CDR2 YENEEA. The V and J ends lost 2 bases and 5 bases respectively, with 24 bases between them. The chain joins TRBV11-3 to TRBJ1-1; D may be TRBD1 (6 bases). The specimen sequenced was memory CD4+ T cells sorted from blood. Indicated subset: CD45RA-negative fraction. The receptor was derived from a man aged 18 to 35 in good health. The CDR3 region has the DNA TGTGCCAGCAGCTTATCTCTTTGGGACAAGGGACAAAAAACTGAAGCTTTCTTT. Its translation: CASSLSLWDKGQKTEAFF.